This T cell receptor (beta chain) was identified during a study of shared T cell receptors in the human thymus. The protocol was immunoSEQ multiplex PCR, while the TCRdb copy is restricted to in-frame clones and leaves out a portion. The table includes almost 550,000 clones, around 78% detected once. Between the trimmed V and J ends, which lost 5 bases and 4 bases, there was a span of 15 bases. Germline V gene data show CDR1 as SGHTA and CDR2 as FQGNSA. This CDR3 has 15 residues. This sample was also put to use in a study of human thymus T cells. That investigation notes: Thymus tissue for the work was resected from patients undergoing corrective heart surgery. Seemingly biased V and J gene usage marked thymic and blood repertoires. Reports from related research described highly overlapping thymic repertoires among unrelated individuals.

Sample: thymocytes. The source is a boy younger than two with a congenital heart defect. The chain recombines TRBV7-2 with TRBJ1-5; D gene ambiguous. As DNA, the CDR3 is TGTGCCAGCAGCGAAGAGGAGTCGTATAATCAGCCCCAGCATTTT. It translates to CASSEEESYNQPQHF.